This T cell receptor (beta chain) stems from a study of patients and donors after allogeneic stem cell transplantation. TCRdb independently ran MiXCR on the RT-PCR reads; one entry per CDR3 protein. The table lists 190,000 or so distinct CDR3 sequences, about 40% of them singletons. Germline-derived CDR1 and CDR2 are MNHEY and SMNVEV (reference sequence). The length of the CDR3 is 15 residues. V lost 4 bases, J lost 5 bases, and 15 bases lay in between. This clonotype was sampled from a human donor who was either an allogeneic HSCT recipient or a stem cell or donor lymphocyte infusion donor (not recorded which). It is not recorded whose cells these are; they may come from a transplant donor. The chain uses TRBV27 and TRBJ1-5; perhaps TRBD1 as D (5 bases). The sequenced material came from blood, either unsorted or a sorted T cell fraction (not recorded which). The CDR3 DNA reads as TGTGCCAGCAGTTCGACAACAGGAGCGGATCAGCCCCAGCATTTT. It specifies CASSSTTGADQPQHF.